The clone carrying this T cell receptor (beta chain) has a single count. Its antigen is not known. These data originate in a study of T cell responses to AZD1222 COVID-19 vaccine. Only in-frame clones appear in the TCRdb table, and some are missing; sequencing was by immunoSEQ multiplex PCR. The table lists about 120,000 clones, 80% to 90% of them singletons. Regarding the study as a whole: Within unmutated variant regions lay the reported targets of nearly half of spike-specific TCRs.

The TCR originated in an adult in good health. The sample was peripheral blood, taken on day 0 of AZD1222 vaccination.

CDR3 sequence (DNA): TGCGCCAGCAGTCGCCGCTCGGGGGCCTACGAGCAGTACTTC. It is translated as CASSRRSGAYEQYF. The chain has TRBV23-1 and TRBJ2-7; maybe TRBD2 (6 bases). TRBV23-1 carries the ORF label, with uncertain function. Trimming removed 4 bases at V and 2 bases at J, with 12 bases between. The CDR3 has 14 amino acids.